This entry is about one T cell receptor beta chain. Its antigen specificity is not known. Per-base qualities were not stored, and no clone one base away is much larger. The data originate from a study of identical twins (dated by TCRdb to 2016 to 2017). About the full investigation: To test whether fetal clonotypes persist, the study used deep sequencing on TCR alpha and beta repertoires from monozygotic twins, unrelated adults of various ages, and cord blood. To rule out contamination, replicate twin experiments were performed at different times with different library preparation protocols.

Only healthy Caucasian donors were included. Miltenyi CD45RO+ enrichment and human naive T-cell isolation kits were used to isolate memory (CD45RO+) and naive T cells from PBMC. What the work shows at the level of the full study, not this receptor alone: Because the same donors could not be followed over many years, the conclusions relied on cross-sectional statistical analysis. Abundant cord blood beta clonotypes had fewer insertions, young adult naive repertoires showed a similar but weaker trend, and memory repertoires showed no such trend. In monozygotic twins, out-of-frame TCR alpha sharing was systematically underestimated by recombination models, although the models agreed with sharing between unrelated individuals. Compared with coincidental sharing between unrelated individuals, an excess of low generation-probability sequences was observed among out-of-frame TCR alpha sequences shared between twins. Invariant T cells such as MAIT and iNKT could partly confound zero-insertion analyses, though diverse VJ usage argued against this for most clonotypes. Excess twin sharing in beta out-of-frame sequences was weaker because fewer shared sequences lowered the signal-to-noise ratio.

The germline V gene provides CDR1 MGHRA and CDR2 YSYEKL. The CDR3 goes from the cysteine to the phenylalanine over 16 residues. The read is trimmed to its CDR3 DNA, 48 bases read in frame from base 1. V and J are truncated by 0 bases and 1 base respectively, leaving an intervening sequence of 12 bases. Library preparation was by 5' RACE. TCRdb names Illumina HiSeq 2000 as the instrument used. Template switching introduced a universal primer binding site; the final cDNA contained a unique molecular identifier, enabling accurate counting of TCR cDNA molecules. Specific primers in the conserved constant-segment region were used to synthesize first-strand cDNA for the TCR alpha and beta chains. To control for contamination, each cDNA library was double barcoded with a SMART-Mk sample barcode plus Illumina barcodes. Two successive PCR steps introduced TruSeq adapter sequences along with Illumina sample barcodes. Sequencing of the TCR alpha and beta cDNA libraries was done on the Illumina HiSeq platform using custom primers. The original pipeline was this. MiGEC processed the raw reads to extract unique molecular identifiers, while MiXCR was used to determine the CDR3 positions. For each individual, recombination models were inferred using an EM algorithm with the repgenHMM and IGoR tools. Shared clonotypes were analyzed with the tcR package in R, and sharing was normalized by the product of cloneset sizes. To study raw recombination free of thymic and clonal selection effects, out-of-frame nonproductive sequences were analyzed. TCRdb took the public reads, trimmed them with fastp at Q25, ran MiXCR for clone calling and kept in-frame beta chains. Each CDR3 protein appears once, grouped with its most common genes and DNA. TCRdb assigned the V and J calls; the authors' analysis was not used. In this sample the table shows approximately 230,000 distinct CDR3 sequences, roughly 13% of which occur a single time. 8.8% of the sample is taken by the ten largest.

The TCR sequence derives from a young woman in good health. The rearranged segments are TRBV4-1 and TRBJ1-1, with an unclear D gene assignment. Sequencing input: memory (CD45RO+) T cells sorted from blood. In light of the paper, this sample's cell subset or site label describes: CD45RO+ enriched T cells. The DNA is TGCGCCAGCAGCCAAGATTCTCGGTATACGAACACTGAAGCTTTCTTT. It is translated as CASSQDSRYTNTEAFF.